This T cell receptor beta chain is drawn from a study of blood T cell repertoires in COVID-19. Study as a whole: Researchers got acute and convalescent COVID-19 samples from the United States, Italy and Spain. PBMCs, B-cell-depleted T cells, or T cells were the source of the cDNA or gDNA that made up the material.

In the authors' workflow: Quantification of nucleated cells was approximated via reference gene primer amplification. TCRdb's copy holds only in-frame clones and misses some; the assay was immunoSEQ multiplex PCR. D and trimming were read from the DNA, whereas the V and J calls and clone size are those reported in that table. The sample gives 300,000 to 450,000 clones, approximately 86% of which show up once; around 3% is in the top ten. CDR3 length: 14 residues. Germline CDR1 is LGHDT and CDR2 is YNNKEL (reference sequence). The V end lost 5 bases, the J end lost 5 bases, and 13 bases lay between the germline ends. This clone has a handful of counts.

The chain uses TRBV3-1 (or the pseudogene TRBV3-2) and TRBJ2-1, with unresolved D. Sequenced material: peripheral blood. The source is a human donor in a cohort sampled during active COVID-19. CDR3 loop: CASSAHPSDNEQFF. The CDR3 DNA reads TGTGCCAGCAGCGCACACCCTAGTGACAATGAGCAGTTCTTC.